Listed below are T cell receptor beta chains from one sample, sequenced in a study of Graves' ophthalmopathy and Graves' hyperthyroidism. TCRdb processed the multiplex PCR reads anew with MiXCR; each CDR3 protein has one entry. The sample gives approximately 410,000 distinct CDR3 sequences, less than 20% of which show up once; around 6.6% is in the top ten. The sequenced material came from peripheral blood. Source of these receptors: a woman aged 18-30 years with stable Graves' hyperthyroidism. CDR3s include the opening cysteine and the closing phenylalanine or tryptophan. The order of the fields is clone size, CDR3 length, D gene, J gene, V gene, CDR3 DNA, CDR3 protein. D genes are given only for firm matches. Not all rows give a size; the values are once, few, many and, for expanded clones, a class.

abundance: NA
len: 15
d_gene: NA
j_gene: TRBJ2-7
v_gene: TRBV7-2
CDR3nt: TGTGCCAGTGGGGACCGGGACGGCCGCGACTACGAGCAGTACTTC
CDR3aa: CASGDRDGRDYEQYF

abundance: NA
len: 14
d_gene: NA
j_gene: TRBJ1-2
v_gene: TRBV9
CDR3nt: TGTGCCAGCAGCACCAGGGAATCATTTTACGTCTACACCTTC
CDR3aa: CASSTRESFYVYTF

abundance: many
len: 16
d_gene: NA
j_gene: TRBJ2-7
v_gene: TRBV6-2/TRBV6-3
CDR3nt: TGTGCCAGCAGTTTGGGCACCCCATCCCTCAGCTACGAGCAGTACTTC
CDR3aa: CASSLGTPSLSYEQYF

abundance: few
len: 14
d_gene: TRBD1
j_gene: TRBJ2-2
v_gene: TRBV27
CDR3nt: TGTGCCAGCAGGACAGGGGGGATCACCGGGGAGCTGTTTTTT
CDR3aa: CASRTGGITGELFF

abundance: many
len: 20
d_gene: TRBD2
j_gene: TRBJ2-7
v_gene: TRBV6-2/TRBV6-3
CDR3nt: TGTGCCAGCAGTTACCTTTCGCTAGCGGGGGAAGCAGGTGGAATTTACGAGCAGTACTTC
CDR3aa: CASSYLSLAGEAGGIYEQYF

abundance: few
len: 13
d_gene: NA
j_gene: TRBJ1-2
v_gene: TRBV25-1
CDR3nt: TGTGCCACCAGCAGGGACCGGAACTATGGCTACACCTTC
CDR3aa: CATSRDRNYGYTF

abundance: many
len: 16
d_gene: NA
j_gene: TRBJ1-5
v_gene: TRBV20-1
CDR3nt: TGCAGTGCTAGGGCGCCGTCGATGAATAGCAATCAGCCCCAGCATTTT
CDR3aa: CSARAPSMNSNQPQHF

abundance: NA
len: 15
d_gene: NA
j_gene: TRBJ2-4
v_gene: TRBV6-1
CDR3nt: TGTGCCAGCAGCGACCTGGAACGGGCCAAAAACATTAAGTACTTC
CDR3aa: CASSDLERAKNIKYF

abundance: many
len: 15
d_gene: TRBD2
j_gene: TRBJ2-7
v_gene: TRBV7-9
CDR3nt: TGTGCCATCGAGATACCGAGCGGGGTGAAATACGAGCAGTACTTC
CDR3aa: CAIEIPSGVKYEQYF

abundance: many
len: 14
d_gene: NA
j_gene: TRBJ1-1
v_gene: TRBV7-9
CDR3nt: TGTGCCAGCAGCTTCATCGGGGAGATCACTGAAGCTTTCTTT
CDR3aa: CASSFIGEITEAFF

abundance: once
len: 12
d_gene: NA
j_gene: TRBJ1-1
v_gene: TRBV6-1
CDR3nt: TGTGCCAGCACTGAACCGTCAGTTGAAGCTTTCTTT
CDR3aa: CASTEPSVEAFF

abundance: many
len: 15
d_gene: TRBD1
j_gene: TRBJ2-7
v_gene: TRBV6-2/TRBV6-3
CDR3nt: TGTGCCAGCAGCGTTTACAGGGGTCCATTCTACGAGCAGTACTTC
CDR3aa: CASSVYRGPFYEQYF

abundance: many
len: 10
d_gene: NA
j_gene: TRBJ2-4
v_gene: TRBV6-1
CDR3nt: TGTGCCAGCGGGGTTAACATTCAGTACTTC
CDR3aa: CASGVNIQYF

abundance: many
len: 17
d_gene: TRBD2
j_gene: TRBJ2-5
v_gene: TRBV28
CDR3nt: TGTGCCAGCAGTGAGACTAGCGGGGGGGCCCTTGCAGAGACCCAGTACTTC
CDR3aa: CASSETSGGALAETQYF

abundance: many
len: 11
d_gene: NA
j_gene: TRBJ2-5
v_gene: TRBV7-8
CDR3nt: TGTGCCAGCAGCCAACAAGAGACCCAGTACTTC
CDR3aa: CASSQQETQYF

abundance: many
len: 15
d_gene: TRBD2
j_gene: TRBJ2-7
v_gene: TRBV13
CDR3nt: TGTGCCAGCAGCCCCGAGAGGCGGGGGTACTACGAGCAGTACTTC
CDR3aa: CASSPERRGYYEQYF

abundance: many
len: 14
d_gene: TRBD1
j_gene: TRBJ1-2
v_gene: TRBV6-5
CDR3nt: TGTGCCAGCAGTTACGGGACAGCGGCCATTGGCTACACCTTC
CDR3aa: CASSYGTAAIGYTF

abundance: NA
len: 14
d_gene: NA
j_gene: TRBJ2-7
v_gene: TRBV5-1
CDR3nt: TGCGCCAGCAAATATCAATTTGGGACCTACGAGCAGTACTTC
CDR3aa: CASKYQFGTYEQYF

abundance: many
len: 12
d_gene: NA
j_gene: TRBJ2-7
v_gene: TRBV12-5
CDR3nt: TGTGCTAGTGGTTTGGCGGTCTACGAGCAGTACTTC
CDR3aa: CASGLAVYEQYF

abundance: many
len: 15
d_gene: TRBD1
j_gene: TRBJ1-1
v_gene: TRBV5-1
CDR3nt: TGCGCCAGCAGTGGACTGACAGGGATCAACACTGAAGCTTTCTTT
CDR3aa: CASSGLTGINTEAFF

abundance: many
len: 17
d_gene: TRBD2
j_gene: TRBJ2-2
v_gene: TRBV6-2/TRBV6-3
CDR3nt: TGTGCCAGCAGTTACTCGAGCGGGGGGGACGTGGACGGGGAGCTGTTTTTT
CDR3aa: CASSYSSGGDVDGELFF

abundance: many
len: 15
d_gene: NA
j_gene: TRBJ1-2
v_gene: TRBV29-1
CDR3nt: TGCAGCGTTGAATCCGGGACGCAAGGTGGGGGTGGCTACACCTTC
CDR3aa: CSVESGTQGGGGYTF

abundance: many
len: 17
d_gene: TRBD1
j_gene: TRBJ2-4
v_gene: TRBV12-3/TRBV12-4
CDR3nt: TGTGCCAGCAGTTTTTCCCTGGGACAGGGGGCTTGGAGCATTCAGTACTTC
CDR3aa: CASSFSLGQGAWSIQYF

abundance: many
len: 14
d_gene: NA
j_gene: TRBJ1-2
v_gene: TRBV4-1
CDR3nt: TGCGCCAGCAGCCAAGAGGGCGTCATTTATGGCTACACCTTC
CDR3aa: CASSQEGVIYGYTF

abundance: many
len: 14
d_gene: TRBD1
j_gene: TRBJ2-7
v_gene: TRBV28
CDR3nt: TGTGCCAGCAGTCGAAGGGACAGCATCTACGAGCAGTACTTC
CDR3aa: CASSRRDSIYEQYF

abundance: many
len: 15
d_gene: TRBD1
j_gene: TRBJ1-6
v_gene: TRBV6-1
CDR3nt: TGTGCCAGCAGTGAAATAGACAGGGAGAGTTCACCCCTCCACTTT
CDR3aa: CASSEIDRESSPLHF

abundance: many
len: 14
d_gene: NA
j_gene: TRBJ1-2
v_gene: TRBV16
CDR3nt: TGTGCCAGCAGTCATGTCGACAGAAGCAAGGGCTACACCTTC
CDR3aa: CASSHVDRSKGYTF

abundance: many
len: 18
d_gene: NA
j_gene: TRBJ1-6
v_gene: TRBV6-1
CDR3nt: TGTGCCAGTGCCCGGGGTGGGCCAGACAGCTCCTATAATTCACCCCTCCACTTT
CDR3aa: CASARGGPDSSYNSPLHF

abundance: many
len: 15
d_gene: TRBD1
j_gene: TRBJ2-3
v_gene: TRBV6-2/TRBV6-3
CDR3nt: TGTGCCAGCAATCAGGACAGGGGGCGGACAGATACGCAGTATTTT
CDR3aa: CASNQDRGRTDTQYF

abundance: many
len: 12
d_gene: NA
j_gene: TRBJ1-5
v_gene: TRBV9
CDR3nt: TGTGCCAGCATCCGTTTGGGTCAGCCCCAGCATTTT
CDR3aa: CASIRLGQPQHF

abundance: many
len: 16
d_gene: NA
j_gene: TRBJ1-2
v_gene: TRBV27
CDR3nt: TGTGCCAGCAGTTTAAAAGGGGTTAGTGGTATCTATGGCTACACCTTC
CDR3aa: CASSLKGVSGIYGYTF

abundance: few
len: 18
d_gene: TRBD2
j_gene: TRBJ2-7
v_gene: TRBV3-1
CDR3nt: TGTGCCAGCAGCCAAGGCCACCGTGAGCGGGGGAAAAGCCACGAGCAGTACTTC
CDR3aa: CASSQGHRERGKSHEQYF

abundance: many
len: 13
d_gene: NA
j_gene: TRBJ1-1
v_gene: TRBV27
CDR3nt: TGTGCCAGCAGTTTTGGGGGTAGTGCTGAAGCTTTCTTT
CDR3aa: CASSFGGSAEAFF

abundance: many
len: 17
d_gene: TRBD1
j_gene: TRBJ1-2
v_gene: TRBV27
CDR3nt: TGTGCCAGCAGTGCCCGGGACAGGGGGCCCAGGGGCTATGGCTACACCTTC
CDR3aa: CASSARDRGPRGYGYTF

abundance: many
len: 14
d_gene: NA
j_gene: TRBJ1-1
v_gene: TRBV27
CDR3nt: TGTGCCAGCAGCATGACCGATTGGAACACTGAAGCTTTCTTT
CDR3aa: CASSMTDWNTEAFF

abundance: NA
len: 13
d_gene: NA
j_gene: TRBJ2-7
v_gene: TRBV11-3
CDR3nt: TGTGCCAGCAGCATGGACGCCGGATACGAGCAGTACTTC
CDR3aa: CASSMDAGYEQYF

abundance: many
len: 14
d_gene: TRBD1
j_gene: TRBJ1-1
v_gene: TRBV7-6
CDR3nt: TGTGCCAGCAGCTTACTACAGGGGGACACTGAAGCTTTCTTT
CDR3aa: CASSLLQGDTEAFF

abundance: many
len: 12
d_gene: NA
j_gene: TRBJ2-5
v_gene: TRBV28
CDR3nt: TGTGCCAGCAGCTTGGTCCAAGAGACCCAGTACTTC
CDR3aa: CASSLVQETQYF

abundance: many
len: 15
d_gene: TRBD1
j_gene: TRBJ1-6
v_gene: TRBV2
CDR3nt: TGTGCCAGCAGCGTGGGACAGGCCGGTAATTCACCCCTCCACTTT
CDR3aa: CASSVGQAGNSPLHF

abundance: few
len: 15
d_gene: TRBD1
j_gene: TRBJ1-1
v_gene: TRBV15
CDR3nt: TGTGCCACCAGCAGAGCCTGGACAGGACCCACTGAAGCTTTCTTT
CDR3aa: CATSRAWTGPTEAFF

abundance: NA
len: 14
d_gene: NA
j_gene: TRBJ1-6
v_gene: TRBV30
CDR3nt: TGTGCCTGGAGTGTAGACACCTATAATTCACCCCTCCACTTT
CDR3aa: CAWSVDTYNSPLHF

abundance: NA
len: 13
d_gene: TRBD1
j_gene: TRBJ1-5
v_gene: TRBV30
CDR3nt: TGTGCCTGGAGCGGGACAGGGGATCAGCCCCAGCATTTT
CDR3aa: CAWSGTGDQPQHF

abundance: many
len: 16
d_gene: TRBD2
j_gene: TRBJ2-7
v_gene: TRBV6-1
CDR3nt: TGTGCCAGCAGTGATTCTAGCGGGTCGAGCTCCTACGAGCAGTACTTC
CDR3aa: CASSDSSGSSSYEQYF

abundance: NA
len: 13
d_gene: NA
j_gene: TRBJ2-7
v_gene: TRBV6-1
CDR3nt: TGTGCCACCAAATCGGGACATCCCTACGAGCAGTACTTC
CDR3aa: CATKSGHPYEQYF

abundance: few
len: 17
d_gene: NA
j_gene: TRBJ2-7
v_gene: TRBV3-1
CDR3nt: TGTGCCAGCAGCCAAGATATCGCGGGACGGCAAGACTACGAGCAGTACTTC
CDR3aa: CASSQDIAGRQDYEQYF

abundance: NA
len: 15
d_gene: NA
j_gene: TRBJ2-6
v_gene: TRBV6-1
CDR3nt: TGTGCCAGCAGACGACGGGACCCCGGGGCCAACGTCCTGACTTTC
CDR3aa: CASRRRDPGANVLTF

abundance: few
len: 13
d_gene: NA
j_gene: TRBJ1-5
v_gene: TRBV6-1
CDR3nt: TGTGCCAGCAGTCCCTTTGGGTTGCAGCCCCAGCATTTT
CDR3aa: CASSPFGLQPQHF

abundance: NA
len: 11
d_gene: NA
j_gene: TRBJ1-1
v_gene: TRBV6-1
CDR3nt: TGTGCCAGCAGAGGACAGCTTGAAGCTTTCTTT
CDR3aa: CASRGQLEAFF

abundance: NA
len: 12
d_gene: NA
j_gene: TRBJ2-6
v_gene: TRBV3-1
CDR3nt: TGTGCCAGCAGCCCGGACGATAGGGTCCTGACTTTC
CDR3aa: CASSPDDRVLTF

abundance: many
len: 13
d_gene: NA
j_gene: TRBJ1-5
v_gene: TRBV6-1
CDR3nt: TGTGCCAGCAGGACAACAGGGAATCAGCCCCAGCATTTT
CDR3aa: CASRTTGNQPQHF

abundance: NA
len: 17
d_gene: TRBD2
j_gene: TRBJ2-5
v_gene: TRBV6-1
CDR3nt: TGTGCCAGCAGTATCACAACCCGACTAGCGGGGAAAGAGACCCAGTACTTC
CDR3aa: CASSITTRLAGKETQYF

abundance: NA
len: 16
d_gene: NA
j_gene: TRBJ2-4
v_gene: TRBV27
CDR3nt: TGTGCCAGCAGTTTACAGGGCTTCGAAGCCAAAAACATTAAGTACTTC
CDR3aa: CASSLQGFEAKNIKYF

abundance: many
len: 15
d_gene: NA
j_gene: TRBJ2-5
v_gene: TRBV29-1
CDR3nt: TGCAGCGTGGACGTCCCAGGGGCGTACCAAGAGACCCAGTACTTC
CDR3aa: CSVDVPGAYQETQYF

abundance: many
len: 15
d_gene: TRBD1
j_gene: TRBJ2-4
v_gene: TRBV5-1
CDR3nt: TGCGCCAGCAGCTTGGCTGACAGGGCTGGAAACATTCAGTACTTC
CDR3aa: CASSLADRAGNIQYF

abundance: many
len: 12
d_gene: NA
j_gene: TRBJ1-1
v_gene: TRBV27
CDR3nt: TGTGCCAGCAGTCCCCAGACCCGAGGGGCTTTCTTT
CDR3aa: CASSPQTRGAFF

abundance: NA
len: 14
d_gene: NA
j_gene: TRBJ2-7
v_gene: TRBV12-3/TRBV12-4
CDR3nt: TGTGCCAGCAGTTCGGACCCAAGCTCCTACGAGCAGTACTTC
CDR3aa: CASSSDPSSYEQYF

abundance: NA
len: 18
d_gene: TRBD1
j_gene: TRBJ2-2
v_gene: TRBV4-1
CDR3nt: TGCGCCAGCAGCCAAGATGCCGACAGGGGATTGAACACCGGGGAGCTGTTTTTT
CDR3aa: CASSQDADRGLNTGELFF

abundance: NA
len: 15
d_gene: TRBD2
j_gene: TRBJ2-2
v_gene: TRBV5-1
CDR3nt: TGCGCCAGCAGCAGGACTAGCGCGAACACCGGGGAGCTGTTTTTT
CDR3aa: CASSRTSANTGELFF

abundance: NA
len: 16
d_gene: NA
j_gene: TRBJ1-5
v_gene: TRBV2
CDR3nt: TGTGCCAGCAGTGAAGCCGGAGGAGCCAACAATCAGCCCCAGCATTTT
CDR3aa: CASSEAGGANNQPQHF